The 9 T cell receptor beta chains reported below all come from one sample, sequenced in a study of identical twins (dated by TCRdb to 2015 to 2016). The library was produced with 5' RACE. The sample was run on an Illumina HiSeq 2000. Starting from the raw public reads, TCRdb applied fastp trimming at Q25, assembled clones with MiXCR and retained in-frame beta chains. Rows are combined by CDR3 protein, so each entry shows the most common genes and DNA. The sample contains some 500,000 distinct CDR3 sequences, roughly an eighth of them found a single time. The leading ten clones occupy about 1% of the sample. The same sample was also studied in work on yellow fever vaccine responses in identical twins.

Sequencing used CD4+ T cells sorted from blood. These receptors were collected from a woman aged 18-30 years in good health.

CDR3 in amino acids: CASSSGLAGAVTETQYF. The CDR3 DNA reads as TGCGCCAGCAGCTCGGGACTAGCGGGGGCCGTCACAGAGACCCAGTACTTC. V is TRBV5-1 and J is TRBJ2-5, with 14 nucleotides matching TRBD2. Looked up from germline, CDR1 is SGHRS and CDR2 is YFSETQ. The CDR3 consists of 17 residues. After removal of 3 bases from V and 4 bases from J, the junction contained 8 bases not matched to a gene.

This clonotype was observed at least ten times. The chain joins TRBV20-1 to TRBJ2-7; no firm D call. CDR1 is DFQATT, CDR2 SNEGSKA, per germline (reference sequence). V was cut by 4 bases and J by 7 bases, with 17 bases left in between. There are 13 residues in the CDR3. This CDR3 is CSAMQVIGGEQYF. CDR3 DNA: TGCAGTGCTATGCAGGTTATTGGTGGGGAGCAGTACTTC.

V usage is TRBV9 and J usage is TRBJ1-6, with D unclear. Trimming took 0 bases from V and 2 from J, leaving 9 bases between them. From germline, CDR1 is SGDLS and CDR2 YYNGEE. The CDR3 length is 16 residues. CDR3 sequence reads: CASSVGRKTYNSPLHF. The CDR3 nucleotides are TGTGCCAGCAGCGTAGGCAGGAAAACCTATAATTCACCCCTCCACTTT.

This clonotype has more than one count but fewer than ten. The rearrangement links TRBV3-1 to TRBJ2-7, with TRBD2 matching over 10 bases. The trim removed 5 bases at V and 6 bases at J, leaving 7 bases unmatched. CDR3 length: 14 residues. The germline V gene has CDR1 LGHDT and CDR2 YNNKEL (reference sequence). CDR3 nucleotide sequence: TGTGCCAGCAGCATACCGGGACTAGCGTCCGAGCAGTACTTC. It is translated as CASSIPGLASEQYF.

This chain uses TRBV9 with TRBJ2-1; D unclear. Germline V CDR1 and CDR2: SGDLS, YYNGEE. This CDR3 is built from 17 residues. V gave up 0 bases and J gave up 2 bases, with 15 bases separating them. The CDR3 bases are TGTGCCAGCAGCGTAGGGACCCGAGGCCATACCTACAATGAGCAGTTCTTC. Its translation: CASSVGTRGHTYNEQFF.

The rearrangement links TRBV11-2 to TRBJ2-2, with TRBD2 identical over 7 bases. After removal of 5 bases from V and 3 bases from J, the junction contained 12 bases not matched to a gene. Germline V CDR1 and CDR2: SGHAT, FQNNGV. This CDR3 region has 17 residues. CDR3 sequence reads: CASSPMTGTKDTGELFF. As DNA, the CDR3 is TGTGCCAGCAGCCCCATGACCGGGACTAAAGACACCGGGGAGCTGTTTTTT.

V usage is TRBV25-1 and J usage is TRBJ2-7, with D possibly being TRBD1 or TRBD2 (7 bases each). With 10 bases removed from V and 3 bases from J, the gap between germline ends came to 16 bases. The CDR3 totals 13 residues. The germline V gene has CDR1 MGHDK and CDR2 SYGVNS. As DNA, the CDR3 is TGTGCCACCATTCAGGGGGGGAACTACGAGCAGTACTTC. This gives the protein CATIQGGNYEQYF.

The CDR3 loop is CATSAPVSGANVLTF. The CDR3 coding sequence is TGTGCCACCAGTGCCCCAGTCTCTGGGGCCAACGTCCTGACTTTC. The J gene is TRBJ2-6, the V gene TRBV24-1; no clear D gene. The CDR3 consists of 15 residues. Per germline, CDR1 KGHDR and CDR2 SFDVKD. V lost 5 bases to trimming and J lost 0 bases, with 7 bases between them.

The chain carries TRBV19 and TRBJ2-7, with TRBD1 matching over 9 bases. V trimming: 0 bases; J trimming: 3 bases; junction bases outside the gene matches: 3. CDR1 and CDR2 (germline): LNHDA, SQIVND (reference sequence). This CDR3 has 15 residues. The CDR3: CASSIEGTGRYEQYF. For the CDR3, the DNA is TGTGCCAGTAGTATAGAGGGGACAGGGCGCTACGAGCAGTACTTC.